Listed below are T cell receptor beta chains from one sample, sequenced in a study of post-analysis software for immune sequencing data. In TCRdb, the PCR reads were re-called with MiXCR into one record per CDR3 protein. The sample yields 380,000 or so distinct CDR3 sequences, around 37% seen once. The sample consisted of blood. All receptors come from a girl under 18 with multiple sclerosis. Each CDR3 is given with its conserved first and last residue. D genes are given only for firm matches. Size values are once, few and many counts, or a class for expanded clones, and some rows have none.

CDR3nt: TGCAGTGCTAGAGGGTCAGGATGGTACGGGCAGTACTTC
CDR3aa: CSARGSGWYGQYF
d_gene: -
v_gene: TRBV20-1
abundance: -
j_gene: TRBJ2-5

CDR3nt: TGCGCCAGCAGCCCCTGGGGAGGACTCGATCCGAACACTGAAGCTTTCTTT
CDR3aa: CASSPWGGLDPNTEAFF
d_gene: -
v_gene: TRBV5-1
abundance: -
j_gene: TRBJ1-1

CDR3nt: TGTGCCAGCAGTTCACAGGGAGCCGACTATGGCTACACCTTC
CDR3aa: CASSSQGADYGYTF
d_gene: -
v_gene: TRBV12-3/TRBV12-4
abundance: -
j_gene: TRBJ1-2

CDR3nt: TGTGCCAGCAGCCAAGATATATCAGGTTTCTGGGACTATGGCTACACCTTC
CDR3aa: CASSQDISGFWDYGYTF
d_gene: -
v_gene: TRBV4-2
abundance: few
j_gene: TRBJ1-2

CDR3nt: TGCAGCGTTGAAGATCCCCTCGACTCCGAGCAGTACTTC
CDR3aa: CSVEDPLDSEQYF
d_gene: -
v_gene: TRBV29-1
abundance: -
j_gene: TRBJ2-7

CDR3nt: TGTGCCACCGGGACAGGAGCATCCTACGAGCAGTACTTC
CDR3aa: CATGTGASYEQYF
d_gene: TRBD1
v_gene: TRBV18
abundance: -
j_gene: TRBJ2-7

CDR3nt: TGTGCCAGCAGGTCAGGGAGCACAGATACGCAGTATTTT
CDR3aa: CASRSGSTDTQYF
d_gene: -
v_gene: TRBV7-2
abundance: -
j_gene: TRBJ2-3

CDR3nt: TGCGCCAGCAGCCAAGTTCATGGGACTAGCGCAGACAATGAGCAGTTCTTC
CDR3aa: CASSQVHGTSADNEQFF
d_gene: TRBD2
v_gene: TRBV4-1
abundance: once
j_gene: TRBJ2-1

CDR3nt: TGTGCCAGCACCCAACAACAGGGGTCCTACGAGCAGTACTTC
CDR3aa: CASTQQQGSYEQYF
d_gene: TRBD1
v_gene: TRBV6-1
abundance: -
j_gene: TRBJ2-7

CDR3nt: TGTGCCAGCAGCACGCCTTGGGGGAATAATCAGCCCCAGCATTTT
CDR3aa: CASSTPWGNNQPQHF
d_gene: -
v_gene: TRBV16
abundance: -
j_gene: TRBJ1-5

CDR3nt: TGCAGCGTTGGACGGACAGGGAACACTGAAGCTTTCTTT
CDR3aa: CSVGRTGNTEAFF
d_gene: TRBD1
v_gene: TRBV29-1
abundance: few
j_gene: TRBJ1-1

CDR3nt: TGTGCCAGCAGTTCTGGGACAGGGCTGGGCAATCAGCCCCAGCATTTT
CDR3aa: CASSSGTGLGNQPQHF
d_gene: TRBD1
v_gene: TRBV12-3/TRBV12-4
abundance: -
j_gene: TRBJ1-5

CDR3nt: TGTGCCAGCGGCCCTCCGGGACAGGGGTATGGCTACACCTTC
CDR3aa: CASGPPGQGYGYTF
d_gene: TRBD1
v_gene: TRBV6-5
abundance: -
j_gene: TRBJ1-2

CDR3nt: TGTGCCAGCAGCTGGGACGGAAACTATGGCTACACCTTC
CDR3aa: CASSWDGNYGYTF
d_gene: -
v_gene: TRBV6-5
abundance: few
j_gene: TRBJ1-2

CDR3nt: TGCGCCAGCAGGGAGGAGCGGGACCCCACAGATACGCAGTATTTT
CDR3aa: CASREERDPTDTQYF
d_gene: TRBD2
v_gene: TRBV5-1
abundance: -
j_gene: TRBJ2-3

CDR3nt: TGTGCCAGCAGTTACAACGGGGCCTACAATGAGCAGTTCTTC
CDR3aa: CASSYNGAYNEQFF
d_gene: -
v_gene: TRBV6-2/TRBV6-3
abundance: -
j_gene: TRBJ2-1

CDR3nt: TGTGCCAGCAGCTTACTTTCGGGCGGAAATAACTATGGCTACACCTTC
CDR3aa: CASSLLSGGNNYGYTF
d_gene: -
v_gene: TRBV7-2
abundance: -
j_gene: TRBJ1-2

CDR3nt: TGTGCCAGCAGTTTACAGGCTGGGGCCAACGTCCTGACTTTC
CDR3aa: CASSLQAGANVLTF
d_gene: -
v_gene: TRBV12-3/TRBV12-4
abundance: -
j_gene: TRBJ2-6

CDR3nt: TGCGCCAGCAGAGGGGAAAACTATAGCTACACCTTC
CDR3aa: CASRGENYSYTF
d_gene: -
v_gene: TRBV5-1
abundance: once
j_gene: TRBJ1-2

CDR3nt: TGTGCCTGGATGGAGTCGGGCTACGAGCAGTACTTC
CDR3aa: CAWMESGYEQYF
d_gene: -
v_gene: TRBV30
abundance: few
j_gene: TRBJ2-7

CDR3nt: TGTGCCACCAGCAGAGATTTAGGCGACGTCGCAGCTTTCTTT
CDR3aa: CATSRDLGDVAAFF
d_gene: -
v_gene: TRBV15
abundance: -
j_gene: TRBJ1-1

CDR3nt: TGTGCCAGCAGCCAAGATAGGGGGACTGGAGCGACAGATACGCAGTATTTT
CDR3aa: CASSQDRGTGATDTQYF
d_gene: -
v_gene: TRBV3-1
abundance: few
j_gene: TRBJ2-3

CDR3nt: TGTGCCAGCAGCTTAAGGGGGGCGTATAATGAGCAGTTCTTC
CDR3aa: CASSLRGAYNEQFF
d_gene: -
v_gene: TRBV7-2
abundance: few
j_gene: TRBJ2-1

CDR3nt: TGTGCCAGCAGCCCCTATGGTAGGGGCCAAGAGACCCAGTACTTC
CDR3aa: CASSPYGRGQETQYF
d_gene: -
v_gene: TRBV5-6
abundance: few
j_gene: TRBJ2-5

CDR3nt: TGTGCCACCAGCCGACAAGTTGGAGATACGCAGTATTTT
CDR3aa: CATSRQVGDTQYF
d_gene: -
v_gene: TRBV24-1
abundance: few
j_gene: TRBJ2-3

CDR3nt: TGTGCCAGCAGCTTAACGTTAGGTGATCACGAGCAGTACTTC
CDR3aa: CASSLTLGDHEQYF
d_gene: -
v_gene: TRBV7-3
abundance: -
j_gene: TRBJ2-7

CDR3nt: TGTGCCAGCAGCCAAGATACTGTGCGGGGGTGGGAGACCCAGTACTTC
CDR3aa: CASSQDTVRGWETQYF
d_gene: TRBD2
v_gene: TRBV3-1
abundance: few
j_gene: TRBJ2-5

CDR3nt: TGTGCCACCAGCAGAATTTCCGGGACAGGGGTGGTCAATGAGCAGTTCTTC
CDR3aa: CATSRISGTGVVNEQFF
d_gene: TRBD1
v_gene: TRBV15
abundance: few
j_gene: TRBJ2-1

CDR3nt: TGTGCCACCAGTGACTCGCTGACAGGGGGCGAGCAGTACTTC
CDR3aa: CATSDSLTGGEQYF
d_gene: TRBD1
v_gene: TRBV24-1
abundance: -
j_gene: TRBJ2-7